This T cell receptor (beta chain) is drawn from a study of PD-1 blockade in classical Hodgkin lymphoma. For the study at large: Nivolumab dosed at 3 mg/kg went to patients intravenously every 2 weeks. General study points: Nivolumab initiation under 1 year post-ASCT meant exclusion.

The CDR3 has 22 amino acids. V shed 1 base and J 2 bases; nucleotides not matched to a gene: 20. CDR1 is LNHNV and CDR2 is YYDKDF in the germline V gene (reference sequence). Profiled with immunoSEQ multiplex PCR; TCRdb holds only in-frame clones, not every one. This sample has 35,000 or so clones; around 70% occur once, and the top ten carry around 14%. Each and every patient relapsed after autologous stem cell transplantation, and patients got differing brentuximab vedotin exposure. In its sample, this clone was seen a few times. Its antigen is not known. The clonotype originates from a human donor with classical Hodgkin lymphoma. Here the sequenced sample was peripheral blood mononuclear cells (PBMCs), taken before the second cycle of nivolumab. This chain joins TRBV15 and TRBJ1-5; TRBD1 matches at 10 bases. In DNA, the CDR3 is TGTGCCACCAGCAGAGGGGGACAGGGGTCTCCTTATGGCGATCGGGGCAATCAGCCCCAGCATTTT. It yields the protein CATSRGGQGSPYGDRGNQPQHF. Based on the CDR3 plus reference TRBV15 and TRBJ1-5, the full variable domain is DAMVIQNPRYQVTQFGKPVTLSCSQTLNHNVMYWYQQKSSQAPKLLFHYYDKDFNNEADTPDNFQSRRPNTSFCFLDIRSPGLGDTAMYLCATSRGGQGSPYGDRGNQPQHFGDGTRLSIL.